The TCR beta chain described here comes from a study of blood T cell repertoires in COVID-19. V was cut by 0 bases and J by 4 bases, with 12 bases left in between. The CDR3 contains 15 residues. Germline loops: CDR1 SGHVS, CDR2 FQNEAQ. Sequenced by immunoSEQ multiplex PCR; TCRdb stores in-frame clones only, minus some. The repertoire holds roughly 200,000 clones, with about 83% as singletons. The sample consisted of peripheral blood. The V call is TRBV7-8, the J call TRBJ2-5, with D tentatively TRBD2 (6 bases). This TCR was recovered from a woman in her twenties or thirties with COVID-19, enrolled during active disease. Written as DNA, the CDR3 is TGTGCCAGCAGCTTAGCGGAGGGGTCCCGAGAGACCCAGTACTTC. Translation: CASSLAEGSRETQYF. Variable domain in full (rest from reference TRBV7-8 and TRBJ2-5): GAGVSQSPRYKVAKRGQDVALRCDPISGHVSLFWYQQALGQGPEFLTYFQNEAQLDKSGLPSDRFFAERPEGSVSTLKIQRTQQEDSAVYLCASSLAEGSRETQYFGPGTRLLVL.